Below are 22 T cell receptor beta chains sequenced from a single sample in a study of blood T cell repertoires in COVID-19 (TCRdb year 2020). The library relied on the immunoSEQ multiplex PCR assay. The table was pulled from immuneACCESS by TCRdb, which kept in-frame rearrangements only. Such tables lose some clones; where checked, under half of the loss comes from unresolved V genes, and the rest has no known cause. Counted in this sample were about 380,000 clones; 80% to 90% of them appeared once. The leading ten clones occupy 1% to 1.5% of the sample. The source material was PBMCs or T cells enriched from blood (not recorded which). These receptors all come from a man aged 30-40 years who had recovered from COVID-19.

The table lists this clone with a count of one. The rearrangement links TRBV4-1 to TRBJ2-1, with D perhaps matching TRBD2 (7 bases). Germline CDR1 reads MGHRA; CDR2 reads YSYEKL. The CDR3 runs to 16 residues. V shed 0 bases and J shed 10 bases, with 19 bases lying between them. CDR3 sequence reads: CASSQDGGGAPREQFF. DNA for the CDR3: TGCGCCAGCAGCCAAGATGGAGGGGGGGCCCCTCGGGAGCAGTTCTTC.

The V and J genes are TRBV7-8 and TRBJ2-2; D ambiguous. Between the trimmed V and J ends, which lost 3 bases and 4 bases, there was a span of 12 bases. The CDR3 length is 15 residues. Germline CDR1 and CDR2: SGHVS and FQNEAQ. CDR3: CASSLGPRGTGELFF. DNA of the CDR3: TGTGCCAGCAGCTTGGGTCCTCGCGGCACCGGGGAGCTGTTTTTT.

The chain links TRBV10-3 to TRBJ1-5; D is ambiguous. V was clipped by 2 bases and J by 6 bases, with 14 bases between them. Germline loops: CDR1 ENHRY, CDR2 SYGVKD. The CDR3 sequence is 15 residues long. The CDR3 loop reads CAISETHSLVQPQHF. The CDR3 DNA reads as TGTGCCATCAGTGAGACCCACTCCCTCGTTCAGCCCCAGCATTTT.

CDR3 DNA sequence: TGTGCCAGCAGCGAGCTTAGGGGGGGCGGTTCACCCCTCCACTTT. This gives the protein CASSELRGGGSPLHF. V and J are TRBV7-2 and TRBJ1-6, with D maybe TRBD1 (6 bases). V was clipped by 5 bases and J by 9 bases, with 17 bases between them. Per the germline V gene, CDR1 is SGHTA and CDR2 is FQGNSA. This CDR3 is 15 amino acids long. The variable domain in full, with the rest retrieved from reference TRBV7-2 and TRBJ1-6, is GAGVSQSPSNKVTEKGKDVELRCDPISGHTALYWYRQSLGQGLEFLIYFQGNSAPDKSGLPSDRFSAERTGGSVSTLTIQRTQQEDSAVYLCASSELRGGGSPLHFGNGTRLTVT.

This chain connects TRBV18 to TRBJ1-2; D gene uncertain. CDR3 length equals 13 residues. The V gene lost 3 bases and the J gene lost 8 bases, with 13 bases spanning the gap. The germline CDR1 and CDR2 sequences are KGHSH and LQKENI. This chain's CDR3 is CASSPSDTRGYTF. The DNA for the CDR3 is TGTGCCAGCTCACCTTCGGATACGAGGGGCTACACCTTC. Supplemented by reference TRBV18 and TRBJ1-2, the full variable domain reads NAGVMQNPRHLVRRRGQEARLRCSPMKGHSHVYWYRQLPEEGLKFMVYLQKENIIDESGMPKERFSAEFPKEGPSILRIQQVVRGDSAAYFCASSPSDTRGYTFGSGTRLTVV.

This clone was detected only once. This rearrangement joins TRBV27 to TRBJ2-7; weak D call: TRBD1 (5 bases). Trimming left V 5 bases short and J 4 bases short, with 18 bases between. This CDR3 contains 15 residues. In germline, CDR1 is MNHEY, CDR2 SMNVEV (reference sequence). The CDR3 DNA follows: TGTGCCAGCAGTCCTTCAGGGCAGGGCAGGTACGAGCAGTACTTC. As protein: CASSPSGQGRYEQYF.

The chain employs TRBV6-6 and TRBJ1-1; 12 nucleotides line up with TRBD1. Germline V gene sequence: CDR1 MNHNY, CDR2 SVGAGI (reference sequence). Germline trimming cut 6 bases from V and 8 bases from J; bases unmatched to any gene: 10. This CDR3 spans 15 amino acids. CDR3 coding DNA: TGTGCCAGCAGATCCCGGGACAGGGGGCGAGTGGAAGCTTTCTTT. This sequence encodes CASRSRDRGRVEAFF.

The rearrangement links TRBV6-5 to TRBJ2-7, with 9 bases identical to TRBD1. Germline V CDR1 and CDR2: MNHEY, SVGAGI. J gave up 4 bases and V 6 bases, and 7 bases lay outside the gene matches. There are 14 residues in the CDR3. CDR3 in amino acids: CASSSGTGLYEQYF. CDR3 in DNA: TGTGCCAGCAGCTCCGGGACAGGGCTTTACGAGCAGTACTTC.

The chain has TRBV30 and TRBJ1-1, with D unclear. Per the germline V gene, CDR1 is GTSNPN and CDR2 is SVGIG (reference sequence). This CDR3 comprises 13 residues. V lost 5 bases, J lost 1 base, and 11 bases lay in between. This CDR3 is CAWGRRQNTEAFF. Here the CDR3 DNA reads TGTGCCTGGGGCAGGCGACAGAACACTGAAGCTTTCTTT.

The chain is built from TRBV6-4 and TRBJ1-3, with 7 bases fitting TRBD1. V shed 6 bases, J shed 0 bases, and the junction held 5 bases outside the gene matches. The CDR3 has 15 residues. Germline CDR1 and CDR2: MRHNA and SNTAGT. The CDR3 reads CASSEGTVSGNTIYF. The CDR3 region has the DNA TGTGCCAGCAGCGAAGGGACAGTCTCTGGAAACACCATATATTTT.

This clone appeared a single time. The rearrangement uses TRBV6-2 or TRBV6-3 and TRBJ2-1, with 11 positions matching TRBD2. CDR1 MNHEY and CDR2 SVGEGT come from the germline V gene. Trimming took 7 bases from V and 2 from J; bases not matched to a gene: 4. The CDR3 loop spans 15 amino acids. The CDR3 here is CASTPLAGAYNEQFF. DNA of the CDR3: TGTGCCAGCACCCCACTAGCGGGGGCCTACAATGAGCAGTTCTTC.

The rearrangement joins TRBV5-6 to TRBJ2-1; D might be TRBD1 (6 bases). The CDR3 extends over 13 amino acids. V was trimmed by 5 bases and J by 9 bases, leaving 15 bases between them. Germline CDR1 and CDR2: SGHDT and YYEEEE. CDR3 loop: CASSGGINREQFF. The CDR3 DNA reads TGTGCCAGCAGTGGGGGCATCAATCGTGAGCAGTTCTTC.

The chain uses TRBV7-9 and TRBJ2-1, with D perhaps TRBD2 (5 bases). The CDR3 runs 15 residues. CDR1 and CDR2 (germline): SEHNR, FQNEAQ (reference sequence). Trimming took 6 bases from V and 4 from J, leaving 16 bases between them. The CDR3 sequence is CASRPLAAPYNEQFF. DNA of the CDR3: TGTGCCAGCAGACCGCTAGCAGCCCCTTACAATGAGCAGTTCTTC.

The CDR3 sequence: CASSQVRVAGAFLTDTQYF. The CDR3 coding sequence is TGTGCCAGCAGCCAAGTGAGGGTAGCGGGGGCCTTTCTCACAGATACGCAGTATTTT. The chain combines TRBV3-1 (or the pseudogene TRBV3-2) with TRBJ2-3, with 9 bases matching TRBD2. The CDR3 is 19 amino acids. Trimming cost V 1 base and J 2 bases; bases outside gene matches: 13. In germline, CDR1 is LGHDT, CDR2 YNNKEL (reference sequence).

V gene TRBV18 combines with J gene TRBJ1-1; no firm D call. Per the germline V gene, CDR1 is KGHSH and CDR2 is LQKENI. Trimming removed 4 bases at V and 0 bases at J, with 9 bases between. The CDR3 runs 14 residues. CDR3 nucleotides: TGTGCCAGCTCACTACCGTACTTGAACACTGAAGCTTTCTTT. Translated: CASSLPYLNTEAFF.

The rearrangement joins TRBV11-3 to TRBJ2-1; TRBD2 agrees at 13 bases. The CDR3 is 18 amino acids. V lost 0 bases and J lost 9; bases outside the gene matches: 11. Looked up from germline, CDR1 is SGHNT and CDR2 is YENEEA. The CDR3 DNA follows: TGTGCCAGCAGCTTAGACCCCAGACTAGCGGGGGGCCGGGGTGAGCAGTTCTTC. Translated: CASSLDPRLAGGRGEQFF.

This clone has only a few counts. The chain employs TRBV30 and TRBJ2-7; D unresolved. Germline assignment: CDR1 GTSNPN and CDR2 SVGIG (reference sequence). The CDR3 totals 11 residues. V lost 1 base and J 3 bases, leaving 4 bases between the germline ends. The CDR3 sequence: CAWSAIYEQYF. Here the CDR3 DNA reads TGTGCCTGGAGTGCCATCTACGAGCAGTACTTC.

The J gene is TRBJ1-1, the V gene TRBV29-1, with D possibly being TRBD1 (5 bases). This CDR3 is 11 amino acids long. The V gene's germline CDR1 is SQVTM and CDR2 ANQGSEA. V lost 7 bases to trimming and J lost 3 bases, with 9 bases between them. This chain's CDR3 is CSAIRDTEAFF. CDR3 DNA: TGCAGCGCGATCAGGGACACTGAAGCTTTCTTT. Filled out from reference TRBV29-1 and TRBJ1-1, the complete variable domain reads SAVISQKPSRDICQRGTSLTIQCQVDSQVTMMFWYRQQPGQSLTLIATANQGSEATYESGFVIDKFPISRPNLTFSTLTVSNMSPEDSSIYLCSAIRDTEAFFGQGTRLTVV.

This sequence joins TRBV11-2 and TRBJ2-4; unclear D gene. Germline CDR1 reads SGHAT; CDR2 reads FQNNGV. The CDR3 is 13 amino acids. Trimming shortened V by 6 bases and J by 0 bases, and 6 bases separated the two germline ends. The CDR3 nucleotides read TGTGCCAGCAGGATACTAGCCAAAAACATTCAGTACTTC. As protein: CASRILAKNIQYF. The complete variable domain, with remaining parts taken from reference TRBV11-2 and TRBJ2-4, reads EAGVAQSPRYKIIEKRQSVAFWCNPISGHATLYWYQQILGQGPKLLIQFQNNGVVDDSQLPKDRFSAERLKGVDSTLKIQPAKLEDSAVYLCASRILAKNIQYFGAGTRLSVL.

This clone has more than one count but fewer than ten. The V call is TRBV28, the J call TRBJ2-7, with a weak D call TRBD2 (5 bases). CDR1 and CDR2 (germline): MDHEN, SYDVKM. V was cut by 6 bases and J by 7 bases, with 16 bases left in between. The CDR3 is made up of 13 amino acids. The CDR3 DNA is TGTGCCAGCAGGCCCCTATATAGAGGGGAGCAGTACTTC. It is translated as CASRPLYRGEQYF.

This sequence joins TRBV14 and TRBJ1-1, with a possible D match to TRBD1 (5 bases). The CDR3 covers 13 residues. Germline-derived CDR1 and CDR2 are SGHDN and FVKESK. V was pared by 1 base and J by 11 bases, with 14 bases between. The CDR3 DNA reads as TGTGCCAGCAGCCAAGTAACCAGGGAGGGGGCTTTCTTT. Amino acids: CASSQVTREGAFF.

J is TRBJ1-1 and V is TRBV4-1, with D uncertain. Germline values: CDR1 MGHRA, CDR2 YSYEKL. This CDR3 spans 13 amino acids. V dropped 1 base and J dropped 6 bases, with 9 bases sitting between them. The CDR3 nucleotides are TGCGCCAGCAGCCAAGTCGGGTCCTCTGAAGCTTTCTTT. Amino acids: CASSQVGSSEAFF.